A single TCR beta chain is shown here with its context. Its antigen is not identified. At one of its ends the junction is not consistent with the germline gene, which may arise from a read error. The source of the sample is a study of cytomegalovirus exposure and HLA in healthy donors. About the research overall: Genetic ancestry analysis placed around 76% of the 398 donors that were genotyped in the Caucasian-associated cluster.

This CDR3 has 15 residues. Germline-derived CDR1 and CDR2 are ENHRY and SYGVKD. The PCR employed 60 Vbeta primers together with 13 Jbeta primers. Some clones are missing from TCRdb's copy, which holds only in-frame ones; the method was immunoSEQ multiplex PCR. The profile shows more than 95,000 clones, around 75% of them singletons. Findings and caveats of the study: Later findings reportedly placed an Asian-associated ancestry cluster below the approximately 670-donor mean for N-insertions. An analysis done earlier found most TCR beta V segments productive about 87% or about 30% of the time.

Sequenced material: PBMCs. The receptor comes from a man aged 40-49 years in good health and CMV-seronegative. The J gene is TRBJ2-5, the V gene TRBV10-3, with 10 bases aligning to TRBD2. CDR3: CAISKSSGREETQYF. The CDR3 DNA is TGTGCCATCAGTAAGTCTAGCGGGAGAGAAGAGACCCAGTACTTC.